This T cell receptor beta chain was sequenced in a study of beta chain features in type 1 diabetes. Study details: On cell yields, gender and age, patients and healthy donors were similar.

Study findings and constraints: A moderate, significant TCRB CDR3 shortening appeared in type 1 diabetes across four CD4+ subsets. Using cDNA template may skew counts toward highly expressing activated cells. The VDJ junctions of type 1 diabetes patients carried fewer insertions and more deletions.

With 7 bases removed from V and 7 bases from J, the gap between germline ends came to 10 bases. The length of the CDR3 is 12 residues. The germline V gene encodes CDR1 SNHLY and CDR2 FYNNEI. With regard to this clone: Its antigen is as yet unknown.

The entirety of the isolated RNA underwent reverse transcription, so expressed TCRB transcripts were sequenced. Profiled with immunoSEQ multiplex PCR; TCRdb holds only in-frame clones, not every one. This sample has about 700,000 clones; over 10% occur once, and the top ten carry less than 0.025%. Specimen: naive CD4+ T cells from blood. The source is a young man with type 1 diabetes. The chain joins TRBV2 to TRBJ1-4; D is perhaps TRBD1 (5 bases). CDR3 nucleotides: TGTGCCAGCAAACAGGATGTTGAAAAACTGTTTTTT. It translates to CASKQDVEKLFF.